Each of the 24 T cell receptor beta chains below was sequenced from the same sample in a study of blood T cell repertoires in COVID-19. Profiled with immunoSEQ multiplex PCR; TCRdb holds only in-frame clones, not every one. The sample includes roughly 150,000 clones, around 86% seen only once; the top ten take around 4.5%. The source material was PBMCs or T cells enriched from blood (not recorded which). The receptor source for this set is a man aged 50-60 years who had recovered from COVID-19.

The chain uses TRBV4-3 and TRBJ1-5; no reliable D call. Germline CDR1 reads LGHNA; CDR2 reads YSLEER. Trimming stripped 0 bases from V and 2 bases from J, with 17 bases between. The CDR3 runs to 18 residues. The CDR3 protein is CASSQDLGPGLGNQPQHF. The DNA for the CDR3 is TGCGCCAGCAGCCAAGATTTAGGACCGGGGTTGGGCAATCAGCCCCAGCATTTT.

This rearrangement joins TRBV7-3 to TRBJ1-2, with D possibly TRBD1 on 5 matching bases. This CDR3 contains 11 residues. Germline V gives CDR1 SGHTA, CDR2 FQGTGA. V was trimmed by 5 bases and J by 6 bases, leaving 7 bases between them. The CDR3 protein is CASSARDGYTF. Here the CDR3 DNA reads TGTGCCAGCAGCGCCAGGGATGGCTACACCTTC.

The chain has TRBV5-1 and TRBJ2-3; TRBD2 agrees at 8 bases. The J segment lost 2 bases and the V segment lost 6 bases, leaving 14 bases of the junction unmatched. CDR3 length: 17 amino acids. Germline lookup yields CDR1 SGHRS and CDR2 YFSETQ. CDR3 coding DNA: TGCGCCAGCAACCCACGGTGGCTAGCGGGCGACACAGATACGCAGTATTTT. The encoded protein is CASNPRWLAGDTDTQYF.

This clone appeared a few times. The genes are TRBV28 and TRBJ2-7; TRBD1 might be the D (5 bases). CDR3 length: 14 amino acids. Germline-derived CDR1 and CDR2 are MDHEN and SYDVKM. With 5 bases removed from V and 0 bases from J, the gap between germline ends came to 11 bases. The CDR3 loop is CASSMTELSYEQYF. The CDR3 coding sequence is TGTGCCAGCAGTATGACAGAGCTCTCCTACGAGCAGTACTTC.

The DNA for the CDR3 is TGTGCCAGTGGGGGAGGGGTGGGAGATGAAGCTTTCTTT. It codes for CASGGGVGDEAFF. V usage is TRBV19 and J usage is TRBJ1-1; D possibly corresponds to TRBD1 (5 bases). The germline CDR1 and CDR2 sequences are LNHDA and SQIVND (reference sequence). The CDR3 length is 13 residues. V lost 8 bases to trimming and J lost 7 bases, with 17 bases between them.

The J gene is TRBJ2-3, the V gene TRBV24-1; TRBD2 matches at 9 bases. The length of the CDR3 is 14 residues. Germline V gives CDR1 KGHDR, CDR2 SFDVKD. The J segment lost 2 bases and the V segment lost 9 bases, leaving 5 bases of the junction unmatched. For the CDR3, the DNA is TGTGCCACCGGGGCGGGGGGGAACACAGATACGCAGTATTTT. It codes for CATGAGGNTDTQYF.

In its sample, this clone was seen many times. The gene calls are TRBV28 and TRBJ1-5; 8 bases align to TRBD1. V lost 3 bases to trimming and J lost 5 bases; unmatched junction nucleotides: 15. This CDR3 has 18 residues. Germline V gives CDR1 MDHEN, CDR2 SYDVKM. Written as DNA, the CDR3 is TGTGCCAGCAGTTTTGGGGCACGGACAGGGAGTCTGGATCAGCCCCAGCATTTT. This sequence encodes CASSFGARTGSLDQPQHF.

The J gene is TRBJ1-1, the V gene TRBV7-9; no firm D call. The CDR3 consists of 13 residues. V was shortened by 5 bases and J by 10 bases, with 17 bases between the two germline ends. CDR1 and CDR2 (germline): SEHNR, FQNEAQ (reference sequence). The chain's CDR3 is CASSTGNLGRAFF. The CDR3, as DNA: TGTGCCAGCAGCACCGGGAACCTCGGTCGAGCTTTCTTT.

The CDR3: CASRDQRGYNEQFF. Here the CDR3 DNA reads TGCGCCAGCAGGGATCAGCGGGGGTACAATGAGCAGTTCTTC. V is TRBV5-1 and J is TRBJ2-1, with 8 bases matching TRBD2. This CDR3 spans 14 amino acids. CDR1 is SGHRS, CDR2 YFSETQ, per germline. V shed 5 bases, J shed 4 bases, and the junction held 5 bases outside the gene matches.

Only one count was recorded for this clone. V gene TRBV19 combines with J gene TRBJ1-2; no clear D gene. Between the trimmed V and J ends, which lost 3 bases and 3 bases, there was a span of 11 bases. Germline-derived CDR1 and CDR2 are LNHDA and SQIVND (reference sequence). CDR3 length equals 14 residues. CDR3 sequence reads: CASSIQEGYYGYTF. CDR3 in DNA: TGTGCCAGTAGTATTCAAGAGGGATACTATGGCTACACCTTC.

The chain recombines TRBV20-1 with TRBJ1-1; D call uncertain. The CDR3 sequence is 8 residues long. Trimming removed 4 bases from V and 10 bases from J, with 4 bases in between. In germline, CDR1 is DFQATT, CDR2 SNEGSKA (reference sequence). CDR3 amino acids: CSAIGAFF. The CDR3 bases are TGCAGTGCTATCGGAGCTTTCTTT.

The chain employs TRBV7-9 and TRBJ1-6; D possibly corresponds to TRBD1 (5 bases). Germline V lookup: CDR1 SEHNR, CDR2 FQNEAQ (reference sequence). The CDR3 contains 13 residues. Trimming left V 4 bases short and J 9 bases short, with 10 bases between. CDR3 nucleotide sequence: TGTGCCAGCAGCTCACAGGATCGTTCACCCCTCCACTTT. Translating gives CASSSQDRSPLHF. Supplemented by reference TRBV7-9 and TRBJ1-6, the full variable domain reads DTGVSQNPRHKITKRGQNVTFRCDPISEHNRLYWYRQTLGQGPEFLTYFQNEAQLEKSRLLSDRFSAERPKGSFSTLEIQRTEQGDSAMYLCASSSQDRSPLHFGNGTRLTVT.

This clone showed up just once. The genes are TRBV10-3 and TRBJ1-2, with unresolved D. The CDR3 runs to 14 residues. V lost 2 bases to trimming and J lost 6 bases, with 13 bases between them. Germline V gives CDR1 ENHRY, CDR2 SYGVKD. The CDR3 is CAISEQRDLNGYTF. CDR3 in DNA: TGTGCCATCAGTGAGCAGAGAGACTTAAATGGCTACACCTTC.

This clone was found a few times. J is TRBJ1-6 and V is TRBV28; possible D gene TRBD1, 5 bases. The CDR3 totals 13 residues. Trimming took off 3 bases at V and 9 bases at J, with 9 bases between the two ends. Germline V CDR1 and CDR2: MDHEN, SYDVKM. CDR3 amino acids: CASSLPGISPLHF. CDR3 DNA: TGTGCCAGCAGTTTGCCAGGGATTTCACCCCTCCACTTT.

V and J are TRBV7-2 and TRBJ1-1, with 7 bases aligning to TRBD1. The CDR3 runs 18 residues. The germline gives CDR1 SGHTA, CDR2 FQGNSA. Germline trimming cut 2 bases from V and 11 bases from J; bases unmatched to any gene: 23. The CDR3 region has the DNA TGTGCCAGCAGCTTATTATCCCACAGGGGCGTACGCTATAAGGGGGCTTTCTTT. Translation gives CASSLLSHRGVRYKGAFF.

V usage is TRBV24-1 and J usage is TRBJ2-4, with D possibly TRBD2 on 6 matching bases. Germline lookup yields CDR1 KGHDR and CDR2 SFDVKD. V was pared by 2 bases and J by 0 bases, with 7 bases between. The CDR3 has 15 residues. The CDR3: CATSDWRVAKNIQYF. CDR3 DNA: TGTGCCACCAGTGATTGGAGGGTAGCCAAAAACATTCAGTACTTC.

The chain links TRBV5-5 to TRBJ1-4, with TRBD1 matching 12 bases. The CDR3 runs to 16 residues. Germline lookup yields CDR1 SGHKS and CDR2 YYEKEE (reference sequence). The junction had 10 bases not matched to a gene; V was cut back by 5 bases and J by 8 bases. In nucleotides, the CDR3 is TGTGCCAGCAGACGTCTTACGGGGACAGGGGGCGAAAAACTGTTTTTT. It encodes CASRRLTGTGGEKLFF.

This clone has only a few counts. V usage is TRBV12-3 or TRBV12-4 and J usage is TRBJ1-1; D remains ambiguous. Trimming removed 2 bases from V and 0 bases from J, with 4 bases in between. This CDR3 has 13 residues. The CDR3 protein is CASSLRLNTEAFF. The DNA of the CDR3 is TGTGCCAGCAGTTTACGTTTGAACACTGAAGCTTTCTTT.

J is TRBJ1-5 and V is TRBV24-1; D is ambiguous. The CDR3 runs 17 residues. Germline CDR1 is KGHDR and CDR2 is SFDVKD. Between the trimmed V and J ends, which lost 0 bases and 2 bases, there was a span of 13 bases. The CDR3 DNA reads TGTGCCACCAGTGATTTGCGGGTTTCTTATGGCAATCAGCCCCAGCATTTT. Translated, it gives CATSDLRVSYGNQPQHF.

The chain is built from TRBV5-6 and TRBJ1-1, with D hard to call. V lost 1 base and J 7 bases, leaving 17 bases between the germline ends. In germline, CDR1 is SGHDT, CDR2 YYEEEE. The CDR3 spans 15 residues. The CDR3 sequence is CASSLYSGRTGEAFF. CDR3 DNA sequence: TGTGCCAGCAGCTTGTATTCCGGGAGGACGGGTGAAGCTTTCTTT.

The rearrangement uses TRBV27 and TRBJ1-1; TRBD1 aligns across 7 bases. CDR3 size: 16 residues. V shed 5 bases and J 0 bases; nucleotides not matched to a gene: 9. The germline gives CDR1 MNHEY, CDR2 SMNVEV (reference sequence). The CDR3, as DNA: TGTGCCAGCAGTCCCGACAGGGCTCAAATGAACACTGAAGCTTTCTTT. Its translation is CASSPDRAQMNTEAFF.

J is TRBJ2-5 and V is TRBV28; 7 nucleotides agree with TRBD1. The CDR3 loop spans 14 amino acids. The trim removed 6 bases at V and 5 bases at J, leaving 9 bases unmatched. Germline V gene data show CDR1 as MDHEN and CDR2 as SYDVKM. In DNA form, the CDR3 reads TGTGCCAGCAGCCGGCAGGGGGTCGGGGAGACCCAGTACTTC. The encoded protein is CASSRQGVGETQYF.

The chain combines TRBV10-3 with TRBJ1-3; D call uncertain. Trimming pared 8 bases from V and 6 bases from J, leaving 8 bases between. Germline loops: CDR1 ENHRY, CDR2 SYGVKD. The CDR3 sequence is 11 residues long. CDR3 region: CAISAENTIYF. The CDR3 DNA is TGTGCCATCTCTGCGGAAAACACCATATATTTT.

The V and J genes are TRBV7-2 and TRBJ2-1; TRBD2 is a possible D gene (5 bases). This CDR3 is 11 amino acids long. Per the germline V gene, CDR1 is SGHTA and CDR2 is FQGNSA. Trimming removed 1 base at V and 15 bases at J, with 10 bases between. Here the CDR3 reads CASSLDGNGFF. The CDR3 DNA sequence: TGTGCCAGCAGCTTAGACGGGAACGGGTTCTTC.